This is a list of T cell receptor beta chains from one sample in a study of T cells in Graves' hyperthyroidism and ophthalmopathy. Via MiXCR, TCRdb re-called the multiplex PCR reads, giving one row per CDR3 protein. The profile shows 350,000 to 400,000 distinct CDR3 sequences, approximately 15% of them singletons. Sample: blood. All receptors come from a woman younger than 45 with Graves' hyperthyroidism. CDR3s include the opening cysteine and the closing phenylalanine or tryptophan. Fields, in order: V gene, J gene, CDR3 protein.

TRBV20-1	TRBJ2-7	CSARVGGTSYYEQYF
TRBV24-1	TRBJ2-3	CATSDETRTSSTDTQYF
TRBV5-1	TRBJ2-3	CASSLVGTGRTDTQYF
TRBV15	TRBJ1-1	CAISTPGQNTEAFF
TRBV3-1	TRBJ2-5	CASSQVAGGGQETQYF
TRBV4-1	TRBJ2-5	CASSQGVQGGETQYF
TRBV5-1	TRBJ2-6	CASSLEGRGSQTGANVLTF
TRBV28	TRBJ1-6	CATVGSGGNSPLHF
TRBV20-1	TRBJ2-7	CSARDGGVSSRYEQYF
TRBV20-1	TRBJ2-1	CSAKPGLGGDEQFF
TRBV5-6	TRBJ2-2	CASSVGQGNTGELFF
TRBV20-1	TRBJ2-1	CSATVDRTYDEQFF
TRBV2	TRBJ1-5	CASSGQDYQPQHF
TRBV11-2	TRBJ1-1	CASSFKVNTEAFF
TRBV11-2	TRBJ2-3	CASSLDRDRVVTDTQYF
TRBV14	TRBJ2-3	CASSQDGPGGADTQYF
TRBV3-1	TRBJ1-2	CASSQEQAIYGYTF
TRBV25-1	TRBJ2-5	CASSDSPAGETQYF
TRBV6-1	TRBJ2-3	CACRRGGTDTQYF
TRBV20-1	TRBJ2-2	CSARIPALERNTGELFF
TRBV7-6	TRBJ1-5	CASSLAQGAEAYSNQPQHF
TRBV20-1	TRBJ2-3	CSASGRKADTQYF
TRBV2	TRBJ2-3	CASSPGRRLTDTQYF
TRBV12-3/TRBV12-4	TRBJ1-6	CASSSQGAQSPPHF
TRBV28	TRBJ2-2	CASSPPSSGNTGELFF
TRBV20-1	TRBJ2-7	CSAPGLAGRNYEQYF
TRBV27	TRBJ2-1	CASANLAGVSHGEQFF
TRBV4-1	TRBJ2-1	CASSQEEFYNEQFF
TRBV20-1	TRBJ2-7	CSAPEGSDYEQYF
TRBV12-3/TRBV12-4	TRBJ1-1	CASSLSLGNTEAFF
TRBV5-1	TRBJ1-2	CASSLSSYGYTF
TRBV28	TRBJ1-4	CTSSSQGAGDSEKLFF
TRBV4-2	TRBJ2-1	CASSPSSGTSRYEQFF
TRBV10-3	TRBJ2-7	CAISETSASSYEQYF
TRBV12-3/TRBV12-4	TRBJ2-5	CASSFDRPQETQYF
TRBV10-2	TRBJ2-1	CASSEPGTSYNEQFF
TRBV9	TRBJ2-3	CASSPGDSHHTQYF